These T cell receptor beta chains were read from a single sample in a study of immune cell composition in non-small cell lung cancer. The data were produced by immunoSEQ multiplex PCR, yet TCRdb's version contains in-frame clones alone and is incomplete. Here the sample spans under 4,000 clones, around 88% being singletons. The source material was lung tumor tissue. The source of these receptors is a human donor with non-small cell lung cancer. The CDR3 runs from the conserved cysteine through the conserved F or W.

J gene,CDR3 length,V gene,CDR3 protein
TRBJ1-5,15,TRBV6-5,CASSPDNRVRQPQHF
TRBJ1-1,15,TRBV29-1,CSFKNPVGLDTEAFF
TRBJ1-5,14,TRBV29-1,CSAGQGLGNQPQHF
TRBJ2-3,13,TRBV6-5,CASAGRGTDTQYF
TRBJ1-1,14,TRBV4-3,CASSRDTSRAEAFF
TRBJ1-1,15,TRBV5-5,CASSLVEGSAPEAFF
TRBJ2-1,16,TRBV5-1,CASSPDRAYSYNEQFF
TRBJ2-1,16,TRBV4-2,CASSQAGTGQGNEQFF
TRBJ2-1,15,TRBV11-2,CASSLDRNSYNEQFF
TRBJ1-2,11,TRBV11-2,CASSPGAGYTF
TRBJ2-5,18,TRBV30,CAWSVRSGITPAGETQYF